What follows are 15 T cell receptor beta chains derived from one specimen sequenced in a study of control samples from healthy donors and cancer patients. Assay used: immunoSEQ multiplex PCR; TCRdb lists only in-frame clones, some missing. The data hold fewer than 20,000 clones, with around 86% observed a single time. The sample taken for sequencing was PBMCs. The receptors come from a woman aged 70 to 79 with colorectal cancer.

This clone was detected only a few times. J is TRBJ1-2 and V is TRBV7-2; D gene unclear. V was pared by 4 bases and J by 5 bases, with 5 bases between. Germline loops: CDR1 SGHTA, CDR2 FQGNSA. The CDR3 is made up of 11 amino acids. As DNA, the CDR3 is TGTGCCAGCAGCTCCCTATATGGCTACACCTTC. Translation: CASSSLYGYTF.

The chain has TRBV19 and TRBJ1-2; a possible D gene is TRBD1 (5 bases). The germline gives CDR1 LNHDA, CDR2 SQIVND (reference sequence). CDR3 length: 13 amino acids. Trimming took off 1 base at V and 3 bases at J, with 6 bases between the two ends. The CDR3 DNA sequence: TGTGCCAGTAGTATAGTAGGGGACTATGGCTACACCTTC. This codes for CASSIVGDYGYTF.

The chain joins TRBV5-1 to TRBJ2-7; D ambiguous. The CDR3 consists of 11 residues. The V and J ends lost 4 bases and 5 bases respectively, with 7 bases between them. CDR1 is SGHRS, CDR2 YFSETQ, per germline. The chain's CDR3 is CASSLRNEQYF. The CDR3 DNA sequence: TGCGCCAGCAGCCTTAGAAACGAGCAGTACTTC.

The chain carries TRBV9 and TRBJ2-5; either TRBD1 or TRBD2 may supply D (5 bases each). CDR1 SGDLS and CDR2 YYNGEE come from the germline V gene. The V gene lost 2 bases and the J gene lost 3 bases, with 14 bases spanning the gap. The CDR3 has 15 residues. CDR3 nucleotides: TGTGCCAGCAGCGTGGGGAGTATGGGGGAAGAGACCCAGTACTTC. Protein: CASSVGSMGEETQYF.

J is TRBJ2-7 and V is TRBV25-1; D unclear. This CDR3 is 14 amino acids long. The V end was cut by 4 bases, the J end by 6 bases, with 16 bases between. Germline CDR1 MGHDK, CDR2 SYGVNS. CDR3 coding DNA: TGTGCCAGCAGTGCCCTGGACGCGTCGGGCGAGCAGTACTTC. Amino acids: CASSALDASGEQYF.

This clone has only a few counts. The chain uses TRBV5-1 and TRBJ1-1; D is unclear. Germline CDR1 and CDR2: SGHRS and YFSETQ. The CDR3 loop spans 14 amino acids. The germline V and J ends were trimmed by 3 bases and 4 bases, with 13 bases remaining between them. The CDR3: CASSSEEVGTEAFF. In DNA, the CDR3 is TGCGCCAGCAGCTCGGAAGAGGTAGGCACTGAAGCTTTCTTT. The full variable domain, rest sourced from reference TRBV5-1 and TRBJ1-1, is KAGVTQTPRYLIKTRGQQVTLSCSPISGHRSVSWYQQTPGQGLQFLFEYFSETQRNKGNFPGRFSGRQFSNSRSEMNVSTLELGDSALYLCASSSEEVGTEAFFGQGTRLTVV.

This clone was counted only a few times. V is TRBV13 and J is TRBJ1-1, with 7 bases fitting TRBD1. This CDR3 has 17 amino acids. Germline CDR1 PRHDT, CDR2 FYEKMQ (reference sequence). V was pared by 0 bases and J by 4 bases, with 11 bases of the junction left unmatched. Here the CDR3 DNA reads TGTGCCAGCAGCTTAGGCGATTATTGGCAGGGGGTCACTGAAGCTTTCTTT. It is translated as CASSLGDYWQGVTEAFF.

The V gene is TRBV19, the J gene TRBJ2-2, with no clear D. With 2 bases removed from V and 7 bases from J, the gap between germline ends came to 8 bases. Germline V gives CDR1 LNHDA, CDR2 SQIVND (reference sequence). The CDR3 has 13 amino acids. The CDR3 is CASSIRLNGELFF. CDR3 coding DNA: TGTGCCAGTAGTATACGGTTAAACGGGGAGCTGTTTTTT.

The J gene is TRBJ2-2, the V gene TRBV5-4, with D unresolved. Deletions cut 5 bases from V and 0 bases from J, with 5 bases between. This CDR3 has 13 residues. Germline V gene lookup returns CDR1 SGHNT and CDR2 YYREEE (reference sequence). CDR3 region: CASRGPNTGELFF. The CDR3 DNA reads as TGTGCCAGCAGAGGTCCGAACACCGGGGAGCTGTTTTTT.

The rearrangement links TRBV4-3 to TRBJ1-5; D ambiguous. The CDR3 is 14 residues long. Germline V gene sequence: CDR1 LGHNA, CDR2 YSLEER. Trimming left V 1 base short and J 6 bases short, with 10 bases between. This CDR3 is CASSQGIGFQPQHF. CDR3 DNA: TGCGCCAGCAGCCAAGGGATCGGGTTTCAGCCCCAGCATTTT.

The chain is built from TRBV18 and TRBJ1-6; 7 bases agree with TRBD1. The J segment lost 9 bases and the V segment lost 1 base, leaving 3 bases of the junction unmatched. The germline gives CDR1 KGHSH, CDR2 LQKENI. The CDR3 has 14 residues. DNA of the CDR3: TGTGCCAGCTCACCACAGGGGGCGAGTTCACCCCTCCACTTT. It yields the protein CASSPQGASSPLHF.

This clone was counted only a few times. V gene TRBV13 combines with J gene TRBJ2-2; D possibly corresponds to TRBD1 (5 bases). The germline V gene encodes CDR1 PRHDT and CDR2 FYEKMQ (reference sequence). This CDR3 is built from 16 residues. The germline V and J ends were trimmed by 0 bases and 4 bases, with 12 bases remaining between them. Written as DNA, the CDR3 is TGTGCCAGCAGCTTAGGTTGGACAAATCGCACCGGGGAGCTGTTTTTT. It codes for CASSLGWTNRTGELFF.

Here the CDR3 reads CASSAPGQGDSGRKGNEQFF. CDR3 DNA: TGTGCCAGCAGCGCGCCGGGACAGGGCGATAGCGGGAGAAAGGGCAATGAGCAGTTCTTC. The genes are TRBV9 and TRBJ2-1; TRBD1 or TRBD2 may be the D gene (9 bases each). V was cut by 3 bases and J by 6 bases, with 31 bases left in between. Germline CDR1 is SGDLS and CDR2 is YYNGEE. The CDR3 totals 20 residues.

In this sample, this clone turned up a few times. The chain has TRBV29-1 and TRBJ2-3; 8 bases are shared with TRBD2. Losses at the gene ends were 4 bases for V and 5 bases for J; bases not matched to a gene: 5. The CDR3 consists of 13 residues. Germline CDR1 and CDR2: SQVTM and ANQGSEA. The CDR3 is CSVGAGAGDTQYF. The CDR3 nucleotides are TGCAGCGTTGGAGCGGGGGCGGGAGATACGCAGTATTTT.

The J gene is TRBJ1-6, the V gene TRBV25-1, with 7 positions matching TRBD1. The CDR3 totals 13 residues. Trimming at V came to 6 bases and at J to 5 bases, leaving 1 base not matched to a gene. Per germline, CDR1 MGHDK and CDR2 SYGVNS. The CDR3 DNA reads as TGTGCCAGCAGGCAGGGGGATAATTCACCCCTCCACTTT. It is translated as CASRQGDNSPLHF.